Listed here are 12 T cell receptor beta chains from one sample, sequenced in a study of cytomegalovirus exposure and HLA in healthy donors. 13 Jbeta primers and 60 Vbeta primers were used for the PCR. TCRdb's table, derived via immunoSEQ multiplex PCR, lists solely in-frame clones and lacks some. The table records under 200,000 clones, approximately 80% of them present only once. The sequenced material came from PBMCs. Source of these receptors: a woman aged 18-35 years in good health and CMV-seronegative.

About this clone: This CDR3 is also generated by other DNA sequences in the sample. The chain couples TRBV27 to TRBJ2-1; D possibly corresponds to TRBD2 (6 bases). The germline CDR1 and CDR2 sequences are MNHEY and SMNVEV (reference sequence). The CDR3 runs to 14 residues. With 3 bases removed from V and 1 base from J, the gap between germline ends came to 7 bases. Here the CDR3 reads CASSFSGSYNEQFF. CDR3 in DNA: TGTGCCAGCAGTTTTAGCGGTTCCTACAATGAGCAGTTCTTC.

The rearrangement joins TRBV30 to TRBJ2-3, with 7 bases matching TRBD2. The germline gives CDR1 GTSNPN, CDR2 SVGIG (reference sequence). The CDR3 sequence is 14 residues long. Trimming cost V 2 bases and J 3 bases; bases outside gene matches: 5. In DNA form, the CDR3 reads TGTGCCTGGAGTAGAAGCGGGAAGACAGATACGCAGTATTTT. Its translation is CAWSRSGKTDTQYF. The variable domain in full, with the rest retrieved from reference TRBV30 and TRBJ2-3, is SQTIHQWPATLVQPVGSPLSLECTVEGTSNPNLYWYRQAAGRGLQLLFYSVGIGQISSEVPQNLSASRPQDRQFILSSKKLLLSDSGFYLCAWSRSGKTDTQYFGPGTRLTVL.

Here the CDR3 DNA reads TGCGCCAGCAGCCAAGAGTCCCCAGGGGCAACTAATGAAAAACTGTTTTTT. The encoded protein is CASSQESPGATNEKLFF. The chain carries TRBV4-3 and TRBJ1-4; a possible D gene is TRBD1 (6 bases). Germline-derived CDR1 and CDR2 are LGHNA and YSLEER. V lost 0 bases and J lost 0, with 11 bases in between. The CDR3 sequence is 17 residues long.

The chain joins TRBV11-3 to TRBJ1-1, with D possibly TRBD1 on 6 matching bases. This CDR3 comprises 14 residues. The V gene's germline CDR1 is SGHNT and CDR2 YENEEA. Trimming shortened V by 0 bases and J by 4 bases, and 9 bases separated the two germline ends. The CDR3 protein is CASSLEQGSTEAFF. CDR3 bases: TGTGCCAGCAGCTTAGAACAGGGCAGCACTGAAGCTTTCTTT. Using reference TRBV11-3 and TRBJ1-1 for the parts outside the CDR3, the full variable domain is EAGVVQSPRYKIIEKKQPVAFWCNPISGHNTLYWYLQNLGQGPELLIRYENEEAVDDSQLPKDRFSAERLKGVDSTLKIQPAELGDSAVYLCASSLEQGSTEAFFGQGTRLTVV.

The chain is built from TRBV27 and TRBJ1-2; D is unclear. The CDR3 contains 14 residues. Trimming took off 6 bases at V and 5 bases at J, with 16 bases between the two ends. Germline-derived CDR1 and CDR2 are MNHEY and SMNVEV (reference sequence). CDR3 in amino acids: CASSLNVPGYGYTF. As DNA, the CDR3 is TGTGCCAGCAGCTTGAATGTCCCGGGTTATGGCTACACCTTC.

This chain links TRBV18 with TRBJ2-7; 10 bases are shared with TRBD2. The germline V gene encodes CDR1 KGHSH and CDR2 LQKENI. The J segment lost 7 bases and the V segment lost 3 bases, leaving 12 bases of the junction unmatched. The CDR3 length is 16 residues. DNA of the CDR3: TGTGCCAGCTCACCGGTGGAAGCGGGAGGGCAGCGGGAGCAGTACTTC. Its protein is CASSPVEAGGQREQYF.

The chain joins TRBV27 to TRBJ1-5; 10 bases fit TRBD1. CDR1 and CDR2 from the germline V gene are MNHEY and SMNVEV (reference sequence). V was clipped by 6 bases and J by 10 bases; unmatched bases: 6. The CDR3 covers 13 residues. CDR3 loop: CASRDRGYGPQHF. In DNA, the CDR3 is TGTGCCAGCAGGGACAGGGGGTATGGTCCCCAGCATTTT.

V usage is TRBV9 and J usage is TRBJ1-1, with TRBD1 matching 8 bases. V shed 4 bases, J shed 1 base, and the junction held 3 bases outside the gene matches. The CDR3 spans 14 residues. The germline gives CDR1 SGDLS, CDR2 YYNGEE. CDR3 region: CASSRGTGNTEAFF. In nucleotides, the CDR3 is TGTGCCAGCAGCAGGGGGACAGGGAACACTGAAGCTTTCTTT.

The CDR3 loop reads CASSLAFGGPDTQYF. The CDR3 DNA is TGTGCCAGCAGCTTAGCGTTTGGGGGCCCAGATACGCAGTATTTT. The genes are TRBV7-9 and TRBJ2-3; perhaps TRBD1 as D (6 bases). CDR3 size: 15 residues. Germline V CDR1 and CDR2: SEHNR, FQNEAQ (reference sequence). The ends were cut back, 0 bases at V and 4 bases at J, with 11 bases in the middle. The whole variable domain, remainder taken from reference TRBV7-9 and TRBJ2-3, is DTGVSQNPRHKITKRGQNVTFRCDPISEHNRLYWYRQTLGQGPEFLTYFQNEAQLEKSRLLSDRFSAERPKGSFSTLEIQRTEQGDSAMYLCASSLAFGGPDTQYFGPGTRLTVL.

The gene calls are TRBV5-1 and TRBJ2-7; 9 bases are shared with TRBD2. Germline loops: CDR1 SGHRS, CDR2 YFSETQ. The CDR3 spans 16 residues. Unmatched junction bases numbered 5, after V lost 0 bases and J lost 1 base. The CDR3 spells CASSLAPAGGSYEQYF. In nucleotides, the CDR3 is TGCGCCAGCAGCTTGGCACCTGCGGGAGGGTCCTACGAGCAGTACTTC.

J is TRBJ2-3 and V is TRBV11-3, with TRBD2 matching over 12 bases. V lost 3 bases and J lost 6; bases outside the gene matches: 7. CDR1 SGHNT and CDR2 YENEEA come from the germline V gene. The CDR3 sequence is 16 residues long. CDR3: CASSFLAGGLRDTQYF. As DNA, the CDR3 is TGTGCCAGCAGCTTCCTAGCGGGAGGGCTAAGGGATACGCAGTATTTT. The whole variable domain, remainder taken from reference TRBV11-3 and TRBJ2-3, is EAGVVQSPRYKIIEKKQPVAFWCNPISGHNTLYWYLQNLGQGPELLIRYENEEAVDDSQLPKDRFSAERLKGVDSTLKIQPAELGDSAVYLCASSFLAGGLRDTQYFGPGTRLTVL.

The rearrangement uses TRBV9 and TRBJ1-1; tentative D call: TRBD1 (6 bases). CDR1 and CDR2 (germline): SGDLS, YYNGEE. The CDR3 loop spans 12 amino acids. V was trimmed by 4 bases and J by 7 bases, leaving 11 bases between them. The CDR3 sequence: CASSIRGGEAFF. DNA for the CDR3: TGTGCCAGCAGCATAAGGGGGGGTGAAGCTTTCTTT.